These T cell receptor beta chains were read from a single sample in a study of cytomegalovirus exposure and HLA in healthy donors. Measured with immunoSEQ multiplex PCR; TCRdb has only the in-frame clones, and not every one. Here the sample spans about 140,000 clones, approximately 80% being singletons. The material sequenced was PBMCs. Receptor source: a woman in her fifties or sixties in good health and CMV-seronegative. Both conserved end residues are part of each CDR3. Fields, in order: CDR3 length, clone size, V gene, J gene, D gene, CDR3 DNA, CDR3 protein. The D gene is left open where the match is weak. Only some rows state a clone size, as once, few, many or a class for expanded clones.

>15|NA|TRBV13|TRBJ2-7|TRBD2
TGTGCCAGCAGCCGAGGGGCGGGGGGAATTTACGAGCAGTACTTC
CASSRGAGGIYEQYF
>15|NA|TRBV5-1|TRBJ2-1|NA
TGCGCCAGCAAGGAAAACGGGGGCGGGGGCCTACCGGAGTTCTTC
CASKENGGGGLPEFF
>17|few|TRBV18|TRBJ1-5|TRBD1
TGTGCCAGCTCACCTGCACAGGGGGCGTTTAGCAATCAGCCCCAGCATTTT
CASSPAQGAFSNQPQHF
>15|few|TRBV6-6|TRBJ1-2|NA
TGTGCCAGCAGCCCTGCCCGACAGTTTAACTATGGCTACACCTTC
CASSPARQFNYGYTF
>15|NA|TRBV11-2|TRBJ2-7|TRBD1
TGTGCCAGCAGGGGAAGGGACAGGGGCGTCAACGAGCAGTACTTC
CASRGRDRGVNEQYF
>13|NA|TRBV6-1|TRBJ1-3|TRBD1
TGTGCCAGCAGGCAGACAGGGGGAAACACCATATATTTT
CASRQTGGNTIYF
>18|NA|TRBV5-8|TRBJ1-6|NA
TGTGCCAGCAGCTTTGGGGCATCCCCAAACTCCTATAATTCACCCCTCCACTTT
CASSFGASPNSYNSPLHF
>12|NA|TRBV18|TRBJ2-7|NA
TGTGCCAGCTCACTGCGACAGTACGAGCAGTACTTC
CASSLRQYEQYF
>15|NA|TRBV11-3|TRBJ1-3|NA
TGTGCCAGCAGCTTAGGCTCCGGCTCTGGAAACACCATATATTTT
CASSLGSGSGNTIYF
>16|NA|TRBV6-5|TRBJ2-1|NA
TGTGCCAGCAGTTACTCGTCGCGGGGGCCTTACAATGAGCAGTTCTTC
CASSYSSRGPYNEQFF
>19|NA|TRBV5-1|TRBJ2-1|TRBD2
TGCGCCAGCAGCTTGGTGGGACTAGCGGGCTTAAGCGCCTACAATGAGCAGTTCTTC
CASSLVGLAGLSAYNEQFF
>15|NA|TRBV27|TRBJ2-3|TRBD1
TGTGCCAGCAGACCCACAGGGGGTGGCAATCAGCCCCAGTATTTT
CASRPTGGGNQPQYF
>14|NA|TRBV9|TRBJ1-6|NA
TGTGCCAGCCGTACGGGGGAGGGTAATTCACCCCTCCACTTT
CASRTGEGNSPLHF
>15|NA|TRBV5-4|TRBJ1-1|TRBD1
TGTGCCAGCAGCTTAGACAGGGGGCAAGACACTGAAGCTTTCTTT
CASSLDRGQDTEAFF
>14|NA|TRBV30|TRBJ1-5|TRBD1
TGTGCCTGGAAAATCAGGGGGCACAGTCAGCCCCAGCATTTT
CAWKIRGHSQPQHF
>14|NA|TRBV19|TRBJ1-1|TRBD1
TGTGCCAGTAGTATAGCCCAGGGGGAGACTGAAGCTTTCTTT
CASSIAQGETEAFF
>14|NA|TRBV7-3|TRBJ1-5|TRBD1
TGTGCCAGCAGCCCTACAGGGGGCAATCAGCCCCAGCATTTT
CASSPTGGNQPQHF
>17|NA|TRBV4-1|TRBJ2-7|NA
TGCGCCAGCAGCCAAGCAGGGGGGACATTTAGCTCCTACGAGCAGTACTTC
CASSQAGGTFSSYEQYF
>16|NA|TRBV7-8|TRBJ2-2|TRBD1
TGTGCCAGCAGCCTCAGTCGACAGGGGGGAACCGGGGAGCTGTTTTTT
CASSLSRQGGTGELFF
>17|NA|TRBV7-2|TRBJ2-1|TRBD2
TGTGCCAGCAGCTTAGGAGGGCTGGCGGGGGTGCCTCGGGAGCAGTTCTTC
CASSLGGLAGVPREQFF
>18|NA|TRBV7-2|TRBJ2-5|TRBD2
TGTGCCAGCAGCTCTGGACTAGCGGGGGGGCCGGGCCAAGAGACCCAGTACTTC
CASSSGLAGGPGQETQYF
>12|once|TRBV5-6|TRBJ2-5|NA
TGTGCCAGCAGCAGGGAGCGTTGGGCCCAGTACTTC
CASSRERWAQYF
>14|NA|TRBV27|TRBJ2-1|TRBD2
TGTGCCACCCGGACTAGCGGCACCTACAATGAGCAGTTCTTC
CATRTSGTYNEQFF
>16|NA|TRBV27|TRBJ2-3|TRBD1
TGTGCCAGCAGTGGGGGGACAGGGCGAGACACAGATACGCAGTATTTT
CASSGGTGRDTDTQYF
>18|NA|TRBV4-1|TRBJ2-6|NA
TGCGCCAGCAGCCAAGACGTCGCAGGTAACTCTGGGGCCAACGTCCTGACTTTC
CASSQDVAGNSGANVLTF
>15|NA|TRBV2|TRBJ1-4|NA
TGTGCCAGCAGTGAAGCGTCGCCGGGAGTGGGAAAACTGTTTTTT
CASSEASPGVGKLFF
>16|NA|TRBV2|TRBJ2-2|NA
TGTGCCAGCAGTGTGTACAGGCAGGTGACCACCGGGGAGCTGTTTTTT
CASSVYRQVTTGELFF
>16|NA|TRBV7-2|TRBJ2-2|TRBD2
TGTGCCAGCAGCATAACTAGCGGGGGTTACACCGGGGAGCTGTTTTTT
CASSITSGGYTGELFF
>14|NA|TRBV5-1|TRBJ2-5|NA
TGCGCCAGCAGCTTTTCAACAGGGACAGAGACCCAGTACTTC
CASSFSTGTETQYF
>15|NA|TRBV5-1|TRBJ2-1|TRBD2
TGCGCCAGCAGCCAGGACGGGGGGGGCGGAGATGAGCAGTTCTTC
CASSQDGGGGDEQFF
>16|NA|TRBV6-5|TRBJ2-7|NA
TGTGCCAGCAGTTACTCTATAGTTGGCGGATCCTACGAGCAGTACTTC
CASSYSIVGGSYEQYF
>14|NA|TRBV5-1|TRBJ2-5|NA
TGCGCCAGCAGCTTGGCAGCGACTCAAGAGACCCAGTACTTC
CASSLAATQETQYF
>15|NA|TRBV2|TRBJ2-3|TRBD2
TGTGCCAGCACGAAGGAGCGGGGGGTAGCAGATACGCAGTATTTT
CASTKERGVADTQYF
>14|NA|TRBV19|TRBJ1-5|NA
TGTGCCAGTAGTACGAGACAGCCTAATCAGCCCCAGCATTTT
CASSTRQPNQPQHF
>15|NA|TRBV4-2|TRBJ2-2|NA
TGTGCCAGCAGAAAGGCGGGGGCCGACACCGGGGAGCTGTTTTTT
CASRKAGADTGELFF
>13|NA|TRBV9|TRBJ2-3|NA
TGTGCCAGCACCTCCGGGGGAGGCGATACGCAGTATTTT
CASTSGGGDTQYF
>16|NA|TRBV15|TRBJ1-2|NA
TGTGCCACCAGCAGAGACCTATTCGTAGCTAACTATGGCTACACCTTC
CATSRDLFVANYGYTF
>11|NA|TRBV5-4|TRBJ2-7|NA
TGTGCCAGCAGCGAGCGGAACGAGCAGTACTTC
CASSERNEQYF
>16|NA|TRBV7-5|TRBJ2-2|NA
TGTGCCAGAAGCTTAGGTGGCAGCGCGAACACCGGGGAGCTGTTTTTT
CARSLGGSANTGELFF
>14|NA|TRBV10-3|TRBJ2-7|NA
TGTGCCATCAGTGGGGGCATTCAGTGGGACGAGCAGTACTTC
CAISGGIQWDEQYF
>12|once|TRBV27|TRBJ2-7|NA
TGTGCCAGTAGGGGGTCTTGGTACGAGCAGTACTTC
CASRGSWYEQYF
>17|NA|TRBV5-6|TRBJ2-3|NA
TGTGCCAGCAGCTTGGGGCTGGCAGGGAGGGGGACAGATACGCAGTATTTT
CASSLGLAGRGTDTQYF
>14|NA|TRBV4-3|TRBJ1-1|NA
TGCGCCAGCAGCCAAGATCCCCTCCAGTGGGAAGCTTTCTTT
CASSQDPLQWEAFF